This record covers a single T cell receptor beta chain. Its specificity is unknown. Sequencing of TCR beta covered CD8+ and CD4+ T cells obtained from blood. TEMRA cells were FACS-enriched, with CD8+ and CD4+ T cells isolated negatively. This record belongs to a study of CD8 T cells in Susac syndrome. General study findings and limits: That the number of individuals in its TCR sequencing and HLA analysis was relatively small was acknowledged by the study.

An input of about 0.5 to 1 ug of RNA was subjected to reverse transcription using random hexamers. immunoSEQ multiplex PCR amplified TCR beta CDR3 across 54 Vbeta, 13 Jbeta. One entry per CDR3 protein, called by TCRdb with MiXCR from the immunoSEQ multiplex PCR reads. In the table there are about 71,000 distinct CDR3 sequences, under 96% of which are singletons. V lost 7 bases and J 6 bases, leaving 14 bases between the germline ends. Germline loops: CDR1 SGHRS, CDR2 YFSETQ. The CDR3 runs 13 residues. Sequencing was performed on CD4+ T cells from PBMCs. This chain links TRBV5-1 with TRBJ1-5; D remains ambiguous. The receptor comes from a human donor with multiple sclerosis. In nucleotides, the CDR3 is TGCGCCAGCGCTATCGGGTATGGTCAGCCCCAGCATTTT. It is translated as CASAIGYGQPQHF.